This entry concerns a single T cell receptor beta chain. This clonotype counts as medium-sized (0.01 to 0.1%). Its target antigen remains unknown. No qualities accompany the bases; no much larger clone lies one base away. Without any cell sorting, total RNA and DNA were co-extracted from about 21-30 mg of bulk tissue using the AllPrep DNA/RNA mini kit. Surgical resection was performed in China between November 2015 and early 2016 on 5 or 6 patients with histopathologically diagnosed primary liver carcinoma. At the time of sampling, the patients were treatment-naive and had chronic HBV infection. Five spatially separated regions were sampled per tumor: superior, inferior, left-lateral and right-lateral poles, plus the tumor centre. Histological examination found more than 80% viable tumor cells in every tumor sample. Pieces of fresh tumor and adjacent tissue were cut in half, with one half kept in RNAlater at -80 degrees C and the other half sent for histology.

This sample was taken from a study of tumor-infiltrating lymphocytes in primary liver carcinoma (TCRdb year 2017). Broadly, across the study: The five patients, three men and two women aged 30 to 69 years, had hepatocellular carcinoma (four) or combined HCC and intrahepatic cholangiocarcinoma (one). Tumors of the five patients were stage T1-T3 N0M0 with maximum diameters of roughly 4.2 to 10 cm. For each liver tumor, the study sampled five regions along with adjacent normal tissue and blood, and applied TCRbeta repertoire sequencing, expression microarrays and whole-exome sequencing. The 25 or so tumor region samples were profiled with Agilent mRNA microarrays so that TCRbeta repertoire diversity could be related to the local molecular phenotype. Each sample produced about 3.5 to 7.13 million productive TCRbeta reads, and read depth showed no significant difference between tissue types. A total of roughly 35 specimens from 5 patients underwent TCRbeta repertoire sequencing, comprising roughly 25 tumor regions, 5 adjacent noncancerous liver tissues and 5 peripheral blood samples. High reproducibility was observed for the technical replicate repertoires, with mean shared-clone rates about 0.89 and correlation coefficients above 0.95.

Starting from around 500 ng total RNA, TCRbeta-specific cDNA was produced by reverse transcription with a constant-region primer and ProtoScript II reverse transcriptase. The TCRbeta libraries were prepared through three rounds of nested multiplex PCR following a slightly modified ARM-PCR procedure. Multiplex TRBV1-TRBV30 forward primers and a Cbeta reverse primer were used in the first two PCR rounds, each of which was run for approximately 10 cycles. Sample barcodes and Illumina adapters were added in a final 25-cycle PCR with Deep VentR polymerase. Before sequencing, amplicons between 200 and 500 bp were purified from gel using a QIAquick gel extraction kit. The TCRbeta amplicons were sequenced with 250-bp paired-end reads on an Illumina HiSeq 2500. Processing in the source paper ran as follows. To recover full CDR3 sequences, reads were quality-trimmed using Trimmomatic v0.33 and paired reads were then merged using FLASH v1.2.11. V, D and J germline segments were assigned to the rearranged TCRbeta sequences by MiGEC v1.2.1b. Clonotype statistics and Shannon-Wiener diversity indices were calculated with VDJtools v1.0.0. To cut down on sampling bias, every analysis after diversity analysis relied on just the 250 most abundant clonotypes from each sample. TCRdb's own reprocessing of the public reads used fastp at Q25 and MiXCR and kept productive beta chains. Entries are consolidated by CDR3 protein sequence, retaining the most common genes and DNA. The V and J calls and clone size come from TCRdb's table, not from the authors' own analysis. The sample yields 95,000 to 150,000 distinct CDR3 sequences; 55% to 65% were counted once. The ten largest clones take up about a tenth of the sample.

What the authors observed across the whole study: Consistent with antigen-driven expansion, pairs of tumor regions showed higher repertoire overlap (mean around 36%) than either tumor-adjacent pairs (around 17%) or tumor-blood pairs (about 15%). Only about 8-24% of top clones were found in all five regions of a tumor, suggesting spatial heterogeneity of tumor-infiltrating T cells. Because the samples were bulk and unsorted, CD4+ and CD8+ T cell repertoires could not be compared. Only the TCR beta chain was sequenced, which likely underestimates true repertoire diversity because unpaired alpha chains were not captured. Only four or five patients were included in the study, and the authors note that the findings should be validated in a larger study. Compared with blood, tumors had a significantly larger share of the repertoire taken up by the top 250 clones (p = 0.039).

Looking up the germline V gene (reference sequence) yields CDR1 SGHAT and CDR2 FQDESV. The junction shows trimming of 3 bases on V and 2 bases on J, plus 15 bases between the germline ends. The CDR3 runs 16 amino acids, cysteine and phenylalanine included. Only CDR3 DNA remains: 48 bases, in frame from the first base. This receptor was identified in a woman aged 60-75 years with primary liver carcinoma and hepatitis B virus infection. The material sequenced was liver tumor tissue from sampling region 1. The cell subset or site label of this sample denotes: tumor region T1, superior pole. Recombination connected TRBV11-1 to TRBJ2-3, with the D gene not confidently named. CDR3 loop: CASSLENSRTTDTQYF. Here is the DNA: TGTGCCAGCAGCTTGGAGAACTCGCGGACCACAGATACGCAGTATTTT.